Below are 3 T cell receptor beta chains sequenced from a single sample in a study of T cell changes during pregnancy in multiple sclerosis. Produced via immunoSEQ multiplex PCR; TCRdb's table is partial and in-frame only. This table has about 60,000 clones, roughly nine tenths appearing once. The specimen comprised CD4+ T cells from peripheral blood mononuclear cells, sampled in the first trimester of pregnancy. The receptors were sampled from a female donor with multiple sclerosis, enrolled in a pregnancy study.

This sequence joins TRBV4-1 and TRBJ2-5; D might be TRBD2 (5 bases). The J call is in doubt because the DNA end fits TRBJ2-7 better. CDR3 length: 16 residues. Germline CDR1 and CDR2: MGHRA and YSYEKL. This CDR3 is CASSPGLAIRGHEQYF. The DNA of the CDR3 is TGCGCCAGCAGTCCCGGCTTAGCGATTAGAGGCCACGAGCAGTACTTC.

This sequence joins TRBV19 and TRBJ1-3, with D possibly TRBD1 on 6 matching bases. Germline assignment: CDR1 LNHDA and CDR2 SQIVND (reference sequence). The CDR3 runs to 13 residues. V was cut by 10 bases and J by 8 bases, with 18 bases left in between. CDR3 sequence (DNA): TGTGCCATCGGGGGGCAGCTCGGGGACACCATATATTTT. Encoded protein: CAIGGQLGDTIYF. Full variable domain (missing parts from reference TRBV19 and TRBJ1-3): DGGITQSPKYLFRKEGQNVTLSCEQNLNHDAMYWYRQDPGQGLRLIYYSQIVNDFQKGDIAEGYSVSREKKESFPLTVTSAQKNPTAFYLCAIGGQLGDTIYFGEGSWLTVV.

The chain has TRBV19 and TRBJ2-3; D remains unclear. This CDR3 is built from 11 residues. V lost 5 bases and J 9 bases, leaving 9 bases between the germline ends. The germline V gene encodes CDR1 LNHDA and CDR2 SQIVND (reference sequence). The CDR3 sequence: CASSWSRTQYF. CDR3 DNA sequence: TGTGCCAGTAGTTGGTCGAGAACGCAGTATTTT.